One sample yielded the 24 T cell receptor beta chains listed below, sequenced in a study of T cell responses to AZD1222 COVID-19 vaccine. Sequencing used immunoSEQ multiplex PCR; TCRdb keeps in-frame clones, though not all of them. The sample consists of 130,000 or so clones, roughly 94% of them appearing once. The source material was peripheral blood, sampled on day 0 of AZD1222 vaccination. These receptors were collected from an adult in good health.

The chain uses TRBV5-1 and TRBJ2-1; D is perhaps TRBD2 (6 bases). Germline CDR1 is SGHRS and CDR2 is YFSETQ. V lost 9 bases, J lost 10 bases, and 20 bases lay in between. CDR3 length equals 13 residues. This CDR3 is CATAEGSQEEQFF. CDR3 coding DNA: TGCGCCACAGCGGAGGGTAGCCAGGAGGAGCAGTTCTTC.

V usage is TRBV28 and J usage is TRBJ1-1; 8 nucleotides agree with TRBD1. J was trimmed by 11 bases and V by 3 bases; bases with no gene match: 14. Germline V gene data show CDR1 as MDHEN and CDR2 as SYDVKM. This CDR3 has 15 amino acids. The CDR3 DNA reads TGTGCCAGCAGTTTTGGGACAGGAGGTTACCGAGGTGCTTTCTTT. Translated, it gives CASSFGTGGYRGAFF.

This chain connects TRBV19 to TRBJ1-3; perhaps TRBD1 as D (5 bases). The germline V and J ends were trimmed by 8 bases and 4 bases, with 18 bases remaining between them. This CDR3 has 15 amino acids. CDR1 is LNHDA, CDR2 SQIVND, per germline (reference sequence). CDR3 region: CASSYPTGQGNTIYF. CDR3 nucleotide sequence: TGTGCCAGTTCTTATCCTACAGGACAAGGAAACACCATATATTTT.

The chain couples TRBV19 to TRBJ1-1; 7 positions agree with TRBD1. Germline CDR1 is LNHDA and CDR2 is SQIVND (reference sequence). V gave up 7 bases and J gave up 3 bases; unmatched junction bases: 8. The CDR3 covers 14 residues. CDR3 region: CASTPGTVHTEAFF. Written as DNA, the CDR3 is TGTGCCAGTACCCCTGGGACAGTCCACACTGAAGCTTTCTTT.

V gene TRBV5-6 combines with J gene TRBJ2-3, with D perhaps TRBD1 (6 bases). The CDR3 has 14 amino acids. The germline V gene encodes CDR1 SGHDT and CDR2 YYEEEE. The ends were cut back, 4 bases at V and 7 bases at J, with 16 bases in the middle. The CDR3, as DNA: TGTGCCAGCAGCGACCCAAGTTGGGGGCATACGCAGTATTTT. Amino acid sequence: CASSDPSWGHTQYF.

The chain is built from TRBV11-3 and TRBJ2-1; TRBD2 might be the D (5 bases). V was cut by 6 bases and J by 4 bases, with 19 bases left in between. The CDR3 totals 16 residues. Germline V CDR1 and CDR2: SGHNT, YENEEA. As DNA, the CDR3 is TGTGCCAGCAGTATAGGACTCCCCGGGTCTTACAATGAGCAGTTCTTC. Its protein is CASSIGLPGSYNEQFF.

V usage is TRBV4-1 and J usage is TRBJ2-2; no definite D call. Trimming stripped 4 bases from V and 6 bases from J, with 15 bases between. Germline assignment: CDR1 MGHRA and CDR2 YSYEKL. The CDR3 consists of 15 residues. CDR3 nucleotide sequence: TGCGCCAGCAGCCGGAGACAATCCGTCGCCGGGGAGCTGTTTTTT. This translates into CASSRRQSVAGELFF.

The chain couples TRBV19 to TRBJ2-2, with 11 bases aligning to TRBD2. CDR1 and CDR2 (germline): LNHDA, SQIVND (reference sequence). Trimming cost V 9 bases and J 1 base; bases outside gene matches: 7. This CDR3 spans 16 amino acids. The CDR3 region has the DNA TGTGCCAGCCAACTAGCGGGAGAGTTGAACACCGGGGAGCTGTTTTTT. Amino acids: CASQLAGELNTGELFF.

The chain has TRBV4-1 and TRBJ2-1; TRBD2 might be the D (6 bases). V was shortened by 1 base and J by 3 bases, with 16 bases between the two germline ends. The CDR3 sequence is 17 residues long. CDR1 and CDR2 (germline): MGHRA, YSYEKL. DNA of the CDR3: TGCGCCAGCAGCCAAGCTCCGGGACTTTTAAACTACAATGAGCAGTTCTTC. Its translation is CASSQAPGLLNYNEQFF.

This clone was recorded once. The chain is built from TRBV7-2 and TRBJ1-1; 7 positions agree with TRBD1. This CDR3 is 11 amino acids long. The trim removed 8 bases at V and 6 bases at J, leaving 3 bases unmatched. Germline CDR1 SGHTA, CDR2 FQGNSA. This CDR3 is CASAQGAEAFF. The CDR3 coding sequence is TGTGCCAGCGCCCAGGGGGCTGAAGCTTTCTTT.

The chain carries TRBV21-1 and TRBJ2-7; TRBD1, the D gene given by the table, was not confirmed from the DNA. TRBV21-1 is marked as a pseudogene. The CDR3 has 17 amino acids. The CDR3 DNA reads as TGTGCCAGCATCCACCATCCGGGAGGGACAGGGGGCCGCGAGCAGTACTTC. Translating it yields CASIHHPGGTGGREQYF.

The rearrangement links TRBV28 to TRBJ1-1; TRBD1 matches 8 bases. The V gene's germline CDR1 is MDHEN and CDR2 SYDVKM. This CDR3 has 14 amino acids. J lost 6 bases, V lost 3 bases, and 6 bases had no gene match. CDR3 coding DNA: TGTGCCAGCAGTTTCAGGGGGCTAGTCTCTGAAGCTTTCTTT. The encoded protein is CASSFRGLVSEAFF. Drawing the rest from reference TRBV28 and TRBJ1-1, the complete variable domain is DVKVTQSSRYLVKRTGEKVFLECVQDMDHENMFWYRQDPGLGLRLIYFSYDVKMKEKGDIPEGYSVSREKKERFSLILESASTNQTSMYLCASSFRGLVSEAFFGQGTRLTVV.

V usage is TRBV18 and J usage is TRBJ2-1; a possible D gene is TRBD1 (5 bases). Looked up from germline, CDR1 is KGHSH and CDR2 is LQKENI. The V and J ends lost 1 base and 6 bases respectively, with 25 bases between them. This CDR3 contains 19 residues. The CDR3 bases are TGTGCCAGCTCACCACTCCTGTGGTCAGGACACTACGCCGCCAATGAGCAGTTCTTC. Translating gives CASSPLLWSGHYAANEQFF.

This chain connects TRBV18 to TRBJ2-1; D is unclear. The CDR3 loop spans 12 amino acids. Germline V gene lookup returns CDR1 KGHSH and CDR2 LQKENI. The V end lost 0 bases, the J end lost 7 bases, and 4 bases lay between the germline ends. DNA for the CDR3: TGTGCCAGCTCACCACCGTGGAATGAGCAGTTCTTC. Protein sequence: CASSPPWNEQFF.

This chain joins TRBV28 and TRBJ2-3; D is uncertain. CDR3 size: 13 residues. Trimming took 5 bases from V and 5 from J, leaving 11 bases between them. The germline CDR1 and CDR2 sequences are MDHEN and SYDVKM. For the CDR3, the DNA is TGTGCCAGCAGTCCCCCCGACAAAGATACGCAGTATTTT. Translation gives CASSPPDKDTQYF.

This clone was counted once. The CDR3 region has the DNA TGCGCCAGCAGCCAAGATGGACGAGGCTATGGCTACACCTTC. It encodes CASSQDGRGYGYTF. The V and J genes are TRBV4-3 and TRBJ1-2; D not resolved. The CDR3 covers 14 residues. With 0 bases removed from V and 4 bases from J, the gap between germline ends came to 9 bases. Germline V gene lookup returns CDR1 LGHNA and CDR2 YSLEER.

The chain is built from TRBV5-1 and TRBJ2-7; TRBD1 aligns across 10 bases. V trimming: 3 bases; J trimming: 0 bases; junction bases outside the gene matches: 3. Germline loops: CDR1 SGHRS, CDR2 YFSETQ. There are 15 residues in the CDR3. The CDR3 is CASSYGTGDSYEQYF. The CDR3 nucleotides are TGCGCCAGCAGCTATGGGACAGGGGACTCCTACGAGCAGTACTTC.

There are a few counts of this clone. V usage is TRBV7-6 and J usage is TRBJ2-3, with D perhaps matching TRBD2 (6 bases). The CDR3 totals 13 residues. Trimming left V 1 base short and J 11 bases short, with 13 bases between. CDR1 and CDR2 (germline): SGHVS, FNYEAQ. The CDR3 loop is CASSLGPIGGQYF. The CDR3 DNA reads as TGTGCCAGCAGCTTAGGCCCGATCGGGGGGCAGTATTTT.

J is TRBJ1-5 and V is TRBV27, with D hard to call. Trimming removed 5 bases at V and 4 bases at J, with 18 bases between. This CDR3 region has 16 residues. Germline loops: CDR1 MNHEY, CDR2 SMNVEV (reference sequence). CDR3 residues: CASSPHPLTGNQPQHF. CDR3 bases: TGTGCCAGCAGTCCCCACCCTTTGACCGGTAATCAGCCCCAGCATTTT.

The chain joins TRBV28 to TRBJ2-7; TRBD1 aligns across 7 bases. The CDR3 has 17 amino acids. Germline V gene sequence: CDR1 MDHEN, CDR2 SYDVKM. Trimming cost V 0 bases and J 3 bases; bases outside gene matches: 11. The CDR3 sequence is CASSLWSVRGQVYEQYF. As DNA, the CDR3 is TGTGCCAGCAGTTTATGGTCGGTTAGGGGGCAGGTCTACGAGCAGTACTTC.

The rearrangement uses TRBV6-6 and TRBJ2-5; TRBD2 matches at 11 bases. This CDR3 has 14 residues. V lost 8 bases and J lost 4; bases outside the gene matches: 6. Per germline, CDR1 MNHNY and CDR2 SVGAGI (reference sequence). The CDR3 region has the DNA TGTGCCAGCTCACTAGCGGGAGACGGAGAGACCCAGTACTTC. This translates into CASSLAGDGETQYF.

The gene calls are TRBV3-1 (or the pseudogene TRBV3-2) and TRBJ2-5; D not resolved. Per the germline V gene, CDR1 is LGHDT and CDR2 is YNNKEL (reference sequence). The CDR3 spans 16 residues. V was shortened by 4 bases and J by 2 bases, with 17 bases between the two germline ends. For the CDR3, the DNA is TGTGCCAGCAGCCCCCCCCAGAATGGGCTACAAGAGACCCAGTACTTC. Translating it yields CASSPPQNGLQETQYF.

This clone was counted a few times. This chain uses TRBV4-2 with TRBJ2-3, with 9 positions matching TRBD1. The ends lost 0 bases at V and 4 bases at J; junction bases unmatched: 5. Germline V lookup: CDR1 LGHNA, CDR2 YNFKEQ. There are 16 residues in the CDR3. CDR3: CASSQELQGASDTQYF. DNA for the CDR3: TGTGCCAGCAGCCAAGAACTACAGGGGGCATCAGATACGCAGTATTTT.

The chain has TRBV28 and TRBJ2-3, with 11 bases matching TRBD2. V trimming: 2 bases; J trimming: 11 bases; junction bases outside the gene matches: 12. The CDR3 is made up of 16 amino acids. Germline loops: CDR1 MDHEN, CDR2 SYDVKM. CDR3: CASSLGGIAGGYGQYF. As DNA, the CDR3 is TGTGCCAGCAGTTTAGGAGGGATAGCGGGAGGGTACGGGCAGTATTTT.